The 7 T cell receptor beta chains below were found in one sample sequenced in a study of cytomegalovirus exposure and HLA in healthy donors. Vbeta (60) and Jbeta (13) primers were used in the PCR. Profiling relied on immunoSEQ multiplex PCR, and the TCRdb table lists in-frame clones only, not all of them. The sample shows about 160,000 clones, approximately 80% of them seen only once. The specimen sequenced was PBMCs. The source of these receptors is a woman aged 50 to 60 in good health and CMV-seronegative.

The chain joins TRBV21-1 to TRBJ2-1; the table's D call, TRBD2, has no DNA check behind it. TRBV21-1 is a known pseudogene. The CDR3 length is 15 residues. The CDR3: CASSRAGTRVVEQFF. Written as DNA, the CDR3 is TGTGCCAGCAGCAGGGCCGGGACTAGGGTAGTTGAGCAGTTCTTC.

The gene calls are TRBV7-2 and TRBJ2-7; 8 bases fit TRBD1. The CDR3 totals 14 residues. V was clipped by 5 bases and J by 4 bases; unmatched bases: 7. Germline V gene sequence: CDR1 SGHTA, CDR2 FQGNSA. CDR3 region: CASSPGTGPYEQYF. CDR3 DNA sequence: TGTGCCAGCAGCCCCGGGACAGGTCCGTACGAGCAGTACTTC.

V gene TRBV5-1 combines with J gene TRBJ2-1, with 11 bases lining up with TRBD2. The V gene end was trimmed by 7 bases and the J gene end by 10 bases; junction bases not matched to a gene: 7. Germline V CDR1 and CDR2: SGHRS, YFSETQ. There are 13 residues in the CDR3. CDR3 DNA: TGCGCCAGCCATAGCGGGGGGGCGTTCGAGCAGTTCTTC. It is translated as CASHSGGAFEQFF.

The chain carries TRBV20-1 and TRBJ1-2, with D uncertain. This CDR3 region has 10 residues. V was trimmed by 6 bases and J by 12 bases, leaving 14 bases between them. Germline values: CDR1 DFQATT, CDR2 SNEGSKA (reference sequence). DNA of the CDR3: TGCAGTGCCTCCCGGGAGTATAACACCTTC. Protein product: CSASREYNTF.

The V gene is TRBV6-5, the J gene TRBJ2-5; 10 nucleotides line up with TRBD1. The V and J ends lost 6 bases and 4 bases, in that order; junction bases with no gene match: 2. The germline V gene encodes CDR1 MNHEY and CDR2 SVGAGI. CDR3 size: 13 residues. The CDR3 bases are TGTGCCAGCAGGACAGGGGGCAGAGAGACCCAGTACTTC. It codes for CASRTGGRETQYF.

The chain employs TRBV5-5 and TRBJ1-3; 10 positions agree with TRBD1. Germline V gives CDR1 SGHKS, CDR2 YYEKEE (reference sequence). The CDR3 sequence is 16 residues long. V gave up 3 bases and J gave up 2 bases; unmatched junction bases: 5. The CDR3 spells CASSSHGQGAGNTIYF. DNA for the CDR3: TGTGCCAGCAGCTCGCATGGACAGGGGGCTGGAAACACCATATATTTT.

V and J are TRBV7-7 and TRBJ2-5; D is uncertain. The CDR3 sequence is 14 residues long. The V gene lost 5 bases and the J gene lost 4 bases, with 14 bases spanning the gap. Looked up from germline, CDR1 is SSHAT and CDR2 is FNYEAQ (reference sequence). DNA of the CDR3: TGTGCCAGCAGCCCGGCCGGGTCCTCAGAGACCCAGTACTTC. Its protein product is CASSPAGSSETQYF.